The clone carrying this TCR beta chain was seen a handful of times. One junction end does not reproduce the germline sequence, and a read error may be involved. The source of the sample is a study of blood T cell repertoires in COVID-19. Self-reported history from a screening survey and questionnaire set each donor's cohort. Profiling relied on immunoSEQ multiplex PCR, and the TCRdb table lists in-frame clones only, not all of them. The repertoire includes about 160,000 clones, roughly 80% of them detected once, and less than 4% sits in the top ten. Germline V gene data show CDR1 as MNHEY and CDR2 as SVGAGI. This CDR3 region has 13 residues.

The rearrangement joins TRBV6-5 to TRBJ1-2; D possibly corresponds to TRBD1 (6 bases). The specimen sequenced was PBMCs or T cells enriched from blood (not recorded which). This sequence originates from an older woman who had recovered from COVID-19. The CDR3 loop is CASSYLGGDGYTF. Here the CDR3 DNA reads TGTGCCAGCAGCTACTTAGGGGGGGATGGCTACACCTTC.